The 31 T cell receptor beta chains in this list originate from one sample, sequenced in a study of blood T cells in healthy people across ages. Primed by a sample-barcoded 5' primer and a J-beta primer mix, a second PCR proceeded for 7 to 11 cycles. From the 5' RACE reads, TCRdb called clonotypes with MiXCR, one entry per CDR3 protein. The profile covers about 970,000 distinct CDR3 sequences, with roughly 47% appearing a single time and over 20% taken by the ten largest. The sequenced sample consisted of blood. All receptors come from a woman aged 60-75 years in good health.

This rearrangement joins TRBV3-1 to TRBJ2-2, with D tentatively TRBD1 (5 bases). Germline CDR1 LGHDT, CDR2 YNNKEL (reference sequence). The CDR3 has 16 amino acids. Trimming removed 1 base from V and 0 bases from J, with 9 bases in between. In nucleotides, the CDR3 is TGTGCCAGCAGCCAAGCAGGGAACACGAACACCGGGGAGCTGTTTTTT. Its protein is CASSQAGNTNTGELFF.

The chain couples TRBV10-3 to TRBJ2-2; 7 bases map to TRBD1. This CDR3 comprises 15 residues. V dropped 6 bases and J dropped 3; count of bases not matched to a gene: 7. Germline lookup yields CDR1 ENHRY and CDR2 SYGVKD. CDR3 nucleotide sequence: TGTGCCATCAGGAAAAACAGGGGAGACACCGGGGAGCTGTTTTTT. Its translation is CAIRKNRGDTGELFF.

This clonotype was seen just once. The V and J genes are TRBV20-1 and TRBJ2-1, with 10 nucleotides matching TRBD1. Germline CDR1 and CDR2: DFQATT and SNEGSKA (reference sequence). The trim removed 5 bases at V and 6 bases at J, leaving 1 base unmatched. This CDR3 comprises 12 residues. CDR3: CSAGDRGNEQFF. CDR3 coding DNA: TGCAGTGCTGGGGACAGGGGCAATGAGCAGTTCTTC.

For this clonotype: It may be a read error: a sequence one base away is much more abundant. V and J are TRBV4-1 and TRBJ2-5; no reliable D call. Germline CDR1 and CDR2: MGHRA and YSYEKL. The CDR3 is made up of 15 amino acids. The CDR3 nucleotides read TGCGCCAGCAGCCAAGGGTGGGGTAAAGGAGAGATCCAGTACTTC. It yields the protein CASSQGWGKGEIQYF.

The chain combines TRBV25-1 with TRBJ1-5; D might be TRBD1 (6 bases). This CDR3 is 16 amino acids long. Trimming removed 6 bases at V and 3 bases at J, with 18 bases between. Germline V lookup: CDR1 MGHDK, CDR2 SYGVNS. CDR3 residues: CASSSSGGFINQPQHF. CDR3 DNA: TGTGCCAGCAGCTCCTCGGGGGGCTTTATCAATCAGCCCCAGCATTTT.

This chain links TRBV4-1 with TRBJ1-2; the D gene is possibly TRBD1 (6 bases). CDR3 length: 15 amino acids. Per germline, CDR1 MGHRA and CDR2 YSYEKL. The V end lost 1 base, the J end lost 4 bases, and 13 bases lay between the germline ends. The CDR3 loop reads CASSQGRGQTYGYTF. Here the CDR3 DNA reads TGCGCCAGCAGCCAAGGCCGGGGACAAACCTATGGCTACACCTTC.

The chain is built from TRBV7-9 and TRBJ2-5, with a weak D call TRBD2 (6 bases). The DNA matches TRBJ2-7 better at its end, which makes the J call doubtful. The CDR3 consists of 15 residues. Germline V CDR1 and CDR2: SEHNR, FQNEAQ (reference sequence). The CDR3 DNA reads TGTGCCAGCAGCTTGATCGGGACTGCGGACTACGAGCAGTACTTC. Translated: CASSLIGTADYEQYF.

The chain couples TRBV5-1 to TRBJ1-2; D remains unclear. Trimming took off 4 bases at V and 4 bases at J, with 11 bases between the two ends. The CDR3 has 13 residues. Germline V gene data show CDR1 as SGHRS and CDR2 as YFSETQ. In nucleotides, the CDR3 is TGCGCCAGCAGCGTGGAAGCAGGCTATGGCTACACCTTC. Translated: CASSVEAGYGYTF.

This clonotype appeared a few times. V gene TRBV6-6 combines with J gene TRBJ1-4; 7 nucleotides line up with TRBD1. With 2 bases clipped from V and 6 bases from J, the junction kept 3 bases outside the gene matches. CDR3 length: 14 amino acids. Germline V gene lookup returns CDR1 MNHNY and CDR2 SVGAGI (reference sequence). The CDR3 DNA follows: TGTGCCAGCAGTTACCGACAGGGTGATGAAAAACTGTTTTTT. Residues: CASSYRQGDEKLFF.

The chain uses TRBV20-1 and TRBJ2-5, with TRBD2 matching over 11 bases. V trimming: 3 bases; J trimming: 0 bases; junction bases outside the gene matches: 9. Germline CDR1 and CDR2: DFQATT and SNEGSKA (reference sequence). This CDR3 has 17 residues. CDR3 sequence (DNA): TGCAGTGCTAGGCCATTTAGCGGGAGGGAGTACCAAGAGACCCAGTACTTC. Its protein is CSARPFSGREYQETQYF.

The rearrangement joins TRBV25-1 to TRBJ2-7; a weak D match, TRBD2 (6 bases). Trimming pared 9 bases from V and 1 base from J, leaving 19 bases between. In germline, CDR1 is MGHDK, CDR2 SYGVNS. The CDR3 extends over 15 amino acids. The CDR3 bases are TGTGCCAGTAAAGTTCGTAGGGCGGGATCCTACGAGCAGTACTTC. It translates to CASKVRRAGSYEQYF.

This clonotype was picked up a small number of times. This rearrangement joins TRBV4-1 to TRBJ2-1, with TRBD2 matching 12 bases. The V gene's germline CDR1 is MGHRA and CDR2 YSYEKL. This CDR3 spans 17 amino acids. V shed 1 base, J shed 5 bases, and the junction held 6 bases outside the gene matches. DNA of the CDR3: TGCGCCAGCAGCCAAGTCCTAGCGGGAGGGTTCGACAATGAGCAGTTCTTC. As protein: CASSQVLAGGFDNEQFF.

This CDR3 reads CASSPLSLATEAFF. Written as DNA, the CDR3 is TGTGCCAGCAGTCCCCTCTCCTTAGCCACTGAAGCTTTCTTT. This chain connects TRBV12-3 or TRBV12-4 to TRBJ1-1; D remains ambiguous. Trimming pared 5 bases from V and 4 bases from J, leaving 14 bases between. CDR3 length equals 14 residues.

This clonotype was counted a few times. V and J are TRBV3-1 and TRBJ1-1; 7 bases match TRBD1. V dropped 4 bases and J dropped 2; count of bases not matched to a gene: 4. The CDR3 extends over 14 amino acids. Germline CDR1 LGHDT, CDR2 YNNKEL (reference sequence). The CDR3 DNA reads TGTGCCAGCAGCCGAGGGACAGATAACACTGAAGCTTTCTTT. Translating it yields CASSRGTDNTEAFF.

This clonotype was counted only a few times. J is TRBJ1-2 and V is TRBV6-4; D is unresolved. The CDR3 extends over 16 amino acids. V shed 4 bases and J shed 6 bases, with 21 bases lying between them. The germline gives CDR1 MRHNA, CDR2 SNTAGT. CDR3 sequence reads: CASSAQSGWMLHGYTF. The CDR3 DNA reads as TGTGCCAGCAGTGCCCAATCGGGATGGATGCTCCATGGCTACACCTTC.

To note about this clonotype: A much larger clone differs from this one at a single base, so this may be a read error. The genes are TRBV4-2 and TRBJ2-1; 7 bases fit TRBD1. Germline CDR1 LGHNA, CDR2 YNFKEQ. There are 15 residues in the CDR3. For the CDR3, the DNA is TGTGCCGGCAGCCTACAGGGGAGATTAAACAATGAGCAGTTCTTC. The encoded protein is CAGSLQGRLNNEQFF.

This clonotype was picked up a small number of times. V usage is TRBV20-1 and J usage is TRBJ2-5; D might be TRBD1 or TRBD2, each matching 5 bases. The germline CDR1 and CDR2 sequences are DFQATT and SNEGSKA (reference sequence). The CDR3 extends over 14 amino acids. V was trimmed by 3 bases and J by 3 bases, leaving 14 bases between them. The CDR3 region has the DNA TGCAGTGCTAGGGGACCAGACAAGAAAGAGACCCAGTACTTC. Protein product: CSARGPDKKETQYF.

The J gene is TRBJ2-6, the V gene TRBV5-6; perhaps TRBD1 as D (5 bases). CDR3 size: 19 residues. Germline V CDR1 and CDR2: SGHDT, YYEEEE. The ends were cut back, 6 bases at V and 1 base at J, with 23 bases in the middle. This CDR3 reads CASIPNGQGVFSGANVLTF. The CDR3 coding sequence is TGTGCCAGCATCCCCAACGGTCAGGGTGTGTTTTCTGGGGCCAACGTCCTGACTTTC.

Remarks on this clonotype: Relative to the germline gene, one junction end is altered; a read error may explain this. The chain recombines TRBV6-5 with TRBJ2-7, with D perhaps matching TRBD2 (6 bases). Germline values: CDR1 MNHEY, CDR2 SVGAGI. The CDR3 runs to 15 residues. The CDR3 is CASNYSPRGSYEQYF. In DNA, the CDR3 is TGTGCCAGCAATTACTCCCCTCGGGGGTCCTACGAGCAGTACTTC.

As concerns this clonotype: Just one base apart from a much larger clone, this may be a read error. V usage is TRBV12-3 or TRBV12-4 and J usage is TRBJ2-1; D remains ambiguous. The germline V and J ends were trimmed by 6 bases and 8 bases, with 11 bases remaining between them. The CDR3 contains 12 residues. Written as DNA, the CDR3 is TGTGCCAGCAGATTGTCAGTCCATGAGCAGTTCTTC. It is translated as CASRLSVHEQFF.

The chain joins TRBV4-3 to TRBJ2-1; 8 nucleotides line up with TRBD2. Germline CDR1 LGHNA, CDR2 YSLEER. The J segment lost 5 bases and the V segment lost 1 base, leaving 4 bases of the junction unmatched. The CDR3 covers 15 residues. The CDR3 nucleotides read TGCGCCAGCAGCCAAGTCTGGCGGGGGGACAATGAGCAGTTCTTC. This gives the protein CASSQVWRGDNEQFF.

The CDR3 here is CSASSNLIGTEAFF. The CDR3 bases are TGCAGTGCTTCGAGCAACTTGATTGGCACTGAAGCTTTCTTT. V is TRBV20-1 and J is TRBJ1-1; D is uncertain. The CDR3 has 14 residues. In germline, CDR1 is DFQATT, CDR2 SNEGSKA (reference sequence). V was clipped by 5 bases and J by 4 bases, with 17 bases between them.

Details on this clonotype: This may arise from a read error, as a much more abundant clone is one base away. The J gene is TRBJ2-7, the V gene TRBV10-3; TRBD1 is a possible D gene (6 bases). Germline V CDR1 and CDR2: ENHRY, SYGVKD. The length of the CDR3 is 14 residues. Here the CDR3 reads CAVSPGTNIDEQYF. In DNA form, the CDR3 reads TGTGCCGTCAGCCCCGGGACAAATATAGACGAGCAGTACTTC.

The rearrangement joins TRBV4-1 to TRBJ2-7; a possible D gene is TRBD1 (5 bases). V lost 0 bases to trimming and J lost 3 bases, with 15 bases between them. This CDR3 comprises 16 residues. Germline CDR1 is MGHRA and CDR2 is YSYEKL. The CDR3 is CASSQEDGADLYEQYF. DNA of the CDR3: TGCGCCAGCAGCCAAGAAGATGGGGCGGACCTCTACGAGCAGTACTTC.

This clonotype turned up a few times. This chain's CDR3 is CASSLTGAGMGLDEQYF. CDR3 nucleotides: TGTGCCAGCAGCTTAACAGGGGCCGGGATGGGCTTGGACGAGCAGTACTTC. The V gene is TRBV7-3, the J gene TRBJ2-7; D is tentatively TRBD1 or TRBD2 (5 bases each). The CDR3 covers 17 residues. V was trimmed by 0 bases and J by 5 bases, leaving 20 bases between them. Germline CDR1 and CDR2: SGHTA and FQGTGA.

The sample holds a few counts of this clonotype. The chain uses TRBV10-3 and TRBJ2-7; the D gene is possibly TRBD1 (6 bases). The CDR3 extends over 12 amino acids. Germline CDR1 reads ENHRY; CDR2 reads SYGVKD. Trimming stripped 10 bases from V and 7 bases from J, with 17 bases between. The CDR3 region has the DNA TGTGCCACTGAGGGGGACCCGGGAGAGCAGTACTTC. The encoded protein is CATEGDPGEQYF.

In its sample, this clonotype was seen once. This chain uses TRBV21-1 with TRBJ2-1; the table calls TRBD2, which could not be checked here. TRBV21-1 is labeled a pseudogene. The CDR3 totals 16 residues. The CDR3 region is CASSKATIRGYNEQFF. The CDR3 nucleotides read TGTGCCAGCAGCAAAGCGACTATCCGGGGATACAATGAGCAGTTCTTC.

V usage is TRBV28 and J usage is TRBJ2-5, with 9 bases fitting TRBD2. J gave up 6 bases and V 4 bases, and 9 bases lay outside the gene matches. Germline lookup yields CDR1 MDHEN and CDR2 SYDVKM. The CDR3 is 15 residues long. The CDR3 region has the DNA TGTGCCAGCAGTTGGAGTCTAGCGGGGCACAAGACCCAGTACTTC. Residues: CASSWSLAGHKTQYF.

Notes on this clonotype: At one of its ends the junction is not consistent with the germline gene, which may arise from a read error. CDR3 amino acids: CATGRDQGTQETQYF. The CDR3 DNA sequence: TGTGCCACCGGCAGAGATCAGGGAACCCAAGAGACCCAGTACTTC. The chain couples TRBV15 to TRBJ2-5; maybe TRBD1 (5 bases). This CDR3 comprises 15 residues. Germline assignment: CDR1 LNHNV and CDR2 YYDKDF (reference sequence).

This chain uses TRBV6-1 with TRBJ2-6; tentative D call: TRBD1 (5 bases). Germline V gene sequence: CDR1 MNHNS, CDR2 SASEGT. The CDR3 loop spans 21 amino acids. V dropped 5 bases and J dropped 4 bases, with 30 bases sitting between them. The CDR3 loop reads CASSTHGNTQGSQYGANVLTF. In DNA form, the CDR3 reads TGTGCCAGCAGTACCCACGGTAATACTCAGGGATCCCAGTACGGGGCCAACGTCCTGACTTTC.

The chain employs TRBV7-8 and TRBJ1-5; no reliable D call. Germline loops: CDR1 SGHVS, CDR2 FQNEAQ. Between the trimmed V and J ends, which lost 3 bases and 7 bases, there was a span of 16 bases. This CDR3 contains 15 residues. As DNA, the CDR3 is TGTGCCAGCAGCTTGGACGGGAAAACAAGCCAGCCCCAGCATTTT. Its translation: CASSLDGKTSQPQHF. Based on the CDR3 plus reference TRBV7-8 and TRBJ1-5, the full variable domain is GAGVSQSPRYKVAKRGQDVALRCDPISGHVSLFWYQQALGQGPEFLTYFQNEAQLDKSGLPSDRFFAERPEGSVSTLKIQRTQQEDSAVYLCASSLDGKTSQPQHFGDGTRLSIL.